This entry lists 21 T cell receptor beta chains sequenced from one sample in a study of beta chain features in type 1 diabetes. The entirety of the isolated RNA underwent reverse transcription, so expressed TCRB transcripts were sequenced. The protocol was immunoSEQ multiplex PCR, while the TCRdb copy is restricted to in-frame clones and leaves out a portion. Among 150,000 or so clones, around 8.7% were seen once, and the ten largest hold about 0.66%. Material for sequencing was central memory CD4+ T cells from blood. Receptor source: a man aged 18 to 29 in good health.

The CDR3 sequence: CASSPLSGTSGGSSYEQYF. Written as DNA, the CDR3 is TGTGCCAGCTCACCTCTTTCCGGGACTAGCGGGGGTTCCTCCTACGAGCAGTACTTC. The chain has TRBV18 and TRBJ2-5; 14 nucleotides agree with TRBD2. Gene TRBJ2-7 matches the end of the DNA better, so the J call may be wrong. CDR3 length: 19 amino acids. Per germline, CDR1 KGHSH and CDR2 LQKENI.

The chain couples TRBV7-2 to TRBJ2-3; TRBD2 aligns across 8 bases. The CDR3 sequence is 16 residues long. In germline, CDR1 is SGHTA, CDR2 FQGNSA. V shed 3 bases, J shed 5 bases, and the junction held 10 bases outside the gene matches. Written as DNA, the CDR3 is TGTGCCAGCAGCTTCCAACCCGGGGGGGGCCAAGATACGCAGTATTTT. It encodes CASSFQPGGGQDTQYF.

In this sample, this clone turned up a few times. The rearrangement joins TRBV13 to TRBJ1-2, with 7 bases aligning to TRBD1. The CDR3 is 14 amino acids. J lost 7 bases, V lost 6 bases, and 11 bases had no gene match. Germline CDR1 PRHDT, CDR2 FYEKMQ (reference sequence). The CDR3 DNA reads TGTGCCAGCAGTCTTAACAGGGGAACCAGTGGCTACACCTTC. Translation: CASSLNRGTSGYTF.

The genes are TRBV5-1 and TRBJ2-3; 7 bases map to TRBD2. Trimming at V came to 0 bases and at J to 4 bases, leaving 5 bases not matched to a gene. The CDR3 spans 15 residues. CDR1 and CDR2 from the germline V gene are SGHRS and YFSETQ. The CDR3: CASSLAGGDADTQYF. The CDR3 coding sequence is TGCGCCAGCAGCTTGGCGGGGGGAGATGCAGATACGCAGTATTTT.

This clone was observed a handful of times. The chain carries TRBV7-9 and TRBJ2-5; TRBD2 matches 9 bases. The CDR3 extends over 15 amino acids. Trimming took 5 bases from V and 5 from J; bases not matched to a gene: 9. The germline V gene has CDR1 SEHNR and CDR2 FQNEAQ (reference sequence). CDR3: CASSPWRGGEETQYF. The CDR3, as DNA: TGTGCCAGCAGCCCCTGGCGGGGGGGCGAGGAGACCCAGTACTTC.

This chain connects TRBV30 to TRBJ1-5; D gene unclear. V gave up 5 bases and J gave up 5 bases, with 13 bases separating them. This CDR3 spans 13 amino acids. CDR1 GTSNPN and CDR2 SVGIG come from the germline V gene (reference sequence). CDR3 DNA: TGTGCCTGGGGGTTTACTGAGGATCAGCCCCAGCATTTT. This gives the protein CAWGFTEDQPQHF.

The chain carries TRBV11-3 and TRBJ2-7; tentative D call: TRBD2 (5 bases). The germline gives CDR1 SGHNT, CDR2 YENEEA. This CDR3 comprises 12 residues. The germline V and J ends were trimmed by 5 bases and 6 bases, with 11 bases remaining between them. This CDR3 is CASSHGRGEQYF. As DNA, the CDR3 is TGTGCCAGCAGCCACGGACGGGGCGAGCAGTACTTC.

The chain employs TRBV30 and TRBJ2-3, with 7 bases aligning to TRBD2. Germline-derived CDR1 and CDR2 are GTSNPN and SVGIG (reference sequence). The junction had 12 bases not matched to a gene; V was cut back by 4 bases and J by 2 bases. The CDR3 covers 16 residues. CDR3 loop: CAWTPLEGRDTDTQYF. The CDR3 DNA follows: TGTGCCTGGACTCCCCTGGAGGGGAGGGACACAGATACGCAGTATTTT.

This clone was seen only a few times. CDR3 sequence: CASSLEGDGNNEQFF. CDR3 DNA sequence: TGTGCCAGCAGCTTAGAAGGGGATGGTAACAATGAGCAGTTCTTC. The chain combines TRBV11-2 with TRBJ2-1, with D possibly matching TRBD1 (5 bases). V was pared by 0 bases and J by 5 bases, with 11 bases between. The CDR3 has 15 residues. Germline V gene lookup returns CDR1 SGHAT and CDR2 FQNNGV.

This chain uses TRBV7-9 with TRBJ2-1, with 8 positions matching TRBD2. Germline CDR1 SEHNR, CDR2 FQNEAQ (reference sequence). Trimming removed 0 bases from V and 1 base from J; junction bases left unmatched: 8. This CDR3 contains 18 residues. The CDR3 region is CASSLADFGGGSYNEQFF. CDR3 bases: TGTGCCAGCAGCTTAGCGGATTTCGGGGGGGGATCCTACAATGAGCAGTTCTTC.

The genes are TRBV7-3 and TRBJ2-2; 12 nucleotides agree with TRBD2. The V gene's germline CDR1 is SGHTA and CDR2 FQGTGA. This CDR3 comprises 16 residues. The ends lost 5 bases at V and 6 bases at J; junction bases unmatched: 7. CDR3 sequence: CASSLLAGGLSGELFF. In DNA form, the CDR3 reads TGTGCCAGCAGCCTCCTAGCGGGGGGGCTGTCCGGGGAGCTGTTTTTT.

The J gene is TRBJ1-5, the V gene TRBV15; unclear D gene. V gave up 0 bases and J gave up 5 bases, with 11 bases separating them. CDR1 and CDR2 from the germline V gene are LNHNV and YYDKDF (reference sequence). The CDR3 runs 15 residues. The CDR3 coding sequence is TGTGCCACCAGCAGAGACTGGGAGGGCGATCAGCCCCAGCATTTT. Translation gives CATSRDWEGDQPQHF.

The gene calls are TRBV7-2 and TRBJ2-4; D possibly corresponds to TRBD1 (7 bases). The V gene's germline CDR1 is SGHTA and CDR2 FQGNSA. V lost 1 base to trimming and J lost 5 bases, with 18 bases between them. This CDR3 is 17 amino acids long. The CDR3 protein is CASSLGSTGWEENIQYF. The CDR3 DNA is TGTGCCAGCAGCTTAGGTTCGACAGGGTGGGAGGAAAACATTCAGTACTTC.

This clone was counted only a few times. The rearrangement joins TRBV27 to TRBJ2-1; 9 nucleotides line up with TRBD1. Per the germline V gene, CDR1 is MNHEY and CDR2 is SMNVEV (reference sequence). J was trimmed by 8 bases and V by 5 bases; bases with no gene match: 4. This CDR3 spans 13 amino acids. CDR3 sequence (DNA): TGTGCCAGCAGTGTACAGGGGGCCTATGAGCAGTTCTTC. Residues: CASSVQGAYEQFF.

This clone was detected only a few times. The V call is TRBV18, the J call TRBJ2-2, with TRBD1 as a possible D gene (6 bases). The V gene's germline CDR1 is KGHSH and CDR2 LQKENI. V was shortened by 2 bases and J by 0 bases, with 13 bases between the two germline ends. The CDR3 contains 17 residues. CDR3 sequence reads: CASSPVTGQSNTGELFF. Here the CDR3 DNA reads TGTGCCAGCTCACCAGTTACAGGACAGTCGAACACCGGGGAGCTGTTTTTT.

The genes are TRBV7-2 and TRBJ1-5; 7 bases match TRBD1. Germline lookup yields CDR1 SGHTA and CDR2 FQGNSA. J was trimmed by 0 bases and V by 1 base; bases with no gene match: 6. The CDR3 totals 17 residues. The CDR3: CASSLGTGSYSNQPQHF. CDR3 in DNA: TGTGCCAGCAGCTTAGGGACAGGTAGTTATAGCAATCAGCCCCAGCATTTT.

This clone was seen a handful of times. The genes are TRBV18 and TRBJ1-2; 9 bases agree with TRBD1. Trimming cost V 3 bases and J 8 bases; bases outside gene matches: 7. Germline V gives CDR1 KGHSH, CDR2 LQKENI. The CDR3 totals 14 residues. The CDR3 spells CASSPQDRGRGYTF. CDR3 DNA sequence: TGTGCCAGCTCACCGCAGGACAGGGGTCGCGGCTACACCTTC.

This clone was counted between two and nine times. The rearrangement uses TRBV30 and TRBJ2-4, with TRBD1 as a possible D gene (5 bases). In germline, CDR1 is GTSNPN, CDR2 SVGIG (reference sequence). V dropped 5 bases and J dropped 2 bases, with 7 bases sitting between them. The length of the CDR3 is 12 residues. DNA for the CDR3: TGTGCCTGGGACAGTTCCAAAAACATTCAGTACTTC. Protein: CAWDSSKNIQYF.

This chain uses TRBV19 with TRBJ1-5; D possibly corresponds to TRBD1 (6 bases). The V gene lost 3 bases and the J gene lost 3 bases, with 24 bases spanning the gap. The CDR3 runs to 19 residues. The germline CDR1 and CDR2 sequences are LNHDA and SQIVND (reference sequence). CDR3 sequence reads: CASSIGGRGPVSANQPQHF. The CDR3 bases are TGTGCCAGTAGTATCGGAGGCAGGGGACCGGTTTCGGCCAATCAGCCCCAGCATTTT.

The genes are TRBV7-6 and TRBJ2-1, with 10 bases aligning to TRBD1. Trimming cost V 4 bases and J 2 bases; bases outside gene matches: 2. Germline V gives CDR1 SGHVS, CDR2 FNYEAQ. The CDR3 totals 15 residues. This chain's CDR3 is CASSSGTGAYNEQFF. DNA of the CDR3: TGTGCCAGCAGCTCCGGGACAGGGGCCTACAATGAGCAGTTCTTC.

This clone was observed a few times. J is TRBJ2-2 and V is TRBV22-1; the table's D gene call, TRBD1, was not cross checked with the DNA. TRBV22-1 is noted as a pseudogene. The CDR3 loop spans 16 amino acids. CDR3 coding DNA: TGTCCTGGGAGCGCTACCGGGACAGAGAACACCGGGGAGCTGTTTTTT. This gives the protein CPGSATGTENTGELFF.